A single sample gave rise to the 21 T cell receptor beta chains below, sequenced in a study of identifying expanded T cells in peripheral blood. The method was immunoSEQ multiplex PCR; TCRdb's version includes in-frame clones alone and lacks a portion of them. Counted here are about 100,000 clones, 88% occurring once; the ten biggest clones make up approximately 6%. Specimen: blood. The receptors derive from a person between 18 and 69 years old in good health.

The chain is built from TRBV29-1 and TRBJ1-1; a weak D match, TRBD1 (6 bases). Germline V gene sequence: CDR1 SQVTM, CDR2 ANQGSEA. CDR3 length equals 13 residues. Trimming shortened V by 7 bases and J by 5 bases, and 17 bases separated the two germline ends. The CDR3 DNA reads as TGCAGCGCCACAGGGTTAGGGGAGACTGAAGCTTTCTTT. Protein sequence: CSATGLGETEAFF.

The chain has TRBV7-2 and TRBJ2-4; TRBD2 matches at 7 bases. V was pared by 0 bases and J by 7 bases, with 6 bases of the junction left unmatched. The germline CDR1 and CDR2 sequences are SGHTA and FQGNSA. The CDR3 covers 15 residues. The CDR3 sequence: CASSLAGAGRNIQYF. The DNA for the CDR3 is TGTGCCAGCAGCTTAGCGGGAGCGGGGCGGAACATTCAGTACTTC.

The rearrangement joins TRBV19 to TRBJ1-3; no clear D gene. The length of the CDR3 is 14 residues. Trimming removed 7 bases at V and 0 bases at J, with 10 bases between. Germline V gene lookup returns CDR1 LNHDA and CDR2 SQIVND (reference sequence). CDR3 sequence: CASTTDRSGNTIYF. The DNA of the CDR3 is TGTGCCAGTACGACGGATCGCTCTGGAAACACCATATATTTT.

The chain is built from TRBV11-3 and TRBJ1-2, with TRBD1 identical over 10 bases. Germline-derived CDR1 and CDR2 are SGHNT and YENEEA. This CDR3 is 13 amino acids long. The V and J ends lost 3 bases and 7 bases, in that order; junction bases with no gene match: 2. CDR3 nucleotides: TGTGCCAGCAGCTTTCGGACAGGGGGTGGCTACACCTTC. Translated: CASSFRTGGGYTF.

The chain joins TRBV6-5 to TRBJ1-3, with no clear D. The CDR3 totals 12 residues. Germline V CDR1 and CDR2: MNHEY, SVGAGI. V was shortened by 5 bases and J by 4 bases, with 6 bases between the two germline ends. This chain's CDR3 is CASSTTGNTIYF. DNA of the CDR3: TGTGCCAGCAGTACCACCGGAAACACCATATATTTT.

CDR3 residues: CASMFLGQGLLTGELFF. CDR3 coding DNA: TGTGCCAGTATGTTCCTGGGACAGGGGCTCCTTACCGGGGAGCTGTTTTTT. V is TRBV19 and J is TRBJ2-2, with TRBD1 matching over 10 bases. CDR1 and CDR2 from the germline V gene are LNHDA and SQIVND (reference sequence). Trimming at V came to 7 bases and at J to 5 bases, leaving 13 bases not matched to a gene. There are 17 residues in the CDR3.

The rearrangement joins TRBV10-3 to TRBJ2-1; D may be TRBD1 (6 bases). The CDR3 is made up of 13 amino acids. V was pared by 4 bases and J by 6 bases, with 10 bases between. Looked up from germline, CDR1 is ENHRY and CDR2 is SYGVKD. The CDR3 reads CAISGGQPNEQFF. The CDR3 DNA sequence: TGTGCCATCAGTGGAGGACAGCCCAATGAGCAGTTCTTC.

The genes are TRBV6-1 and TRBJ2-7; 8 bases line up with TRBD1. J gave up 4 bases and V 2 bases, and 1 base lay outside the gene matches. This CDR3 contains 13 residues. Germline CDR1 MNHNS, CDR2 SASEGT. The CDR3 DNA follows: TGTGCCAGCAGTGAAAGACAGGGGTACGAGCAGTACTTC. As protein: CASSERQGYEQYF.

This chain connects TRBV5-1 to TRBJ1-5, with D maybe TRBD1 (5 bases). Trimming removed 0 bases from V and 0 bases from J, with 13 bases in between. The CDR3 is 17 amino acids. Germline CDR1 is SGHRS and CDR2 is YFSETQ. The CDR3 bases are TGCGCCAGCAGCTTGGGAACAGGAGAAATTAGCAATCAGCCCCAGCATTTT. This gives the protein CASSLGTGEISNQPQHF.

The V gene is TRBV10-3, the J gene TRBJ2-5; a weak D match, TRBD2 (6 bases). V lost 2 bases, J lost 5 bases, and 18 bases lay in between. Germline values: CDR1 ENHRY, CDR2 SYGVKD. The CDR3 runs 16 residues. This CDR3 reads CAISEQERAGRETQYF. Here the CDR3 DNA reads TGTGCCATCAGTGAGCAGGAGCGGGCAGGGCGGGAGACCCAGTACTTC.

This rearrangement joins TRBV11-3 to TRBJ2-1, with D maybe TRBD2 (6 bases). The germline CDR1 and CDR2 sequences are SGHNT and YENEEA. Trimming took off 5 bases at V and 5 bases at J, with 16 bases between the two ends. This CDR3 is 15 amino acids long. CDR3 region: CASSPYGSINNEQFF. In DNA, the CDR3 is TGTGCCAGCAGCCCCTACGGGAGTATCAACAATGAGCAGTTCTTC.

In its sample, this clone was seen once. The genes are TRBV5-1 and TRBJ1-1; no reliable D call. The germline gives CDR1 SGHRS, CDR2 YFSETQ. This CDR3 is built from 14 residues. V shed 6 bases and J shed 2 bases, with 14 bases lying between them. CDR3: CASKTRVYNTEAFF. The CDR3, as DNA: TGCGCCAGCAAAACACGCGTATACAACACTGAAGCTTTCTTT. The variable domain in full, with the rest retrieved from reference TRBV5-1 and TRBJ1-1, is KAGVTQTPRYLIKTRGQQVTLSCSPISGHRSVSWYQQTPGQGLQFLFEYFSETQRNKGNFPGRFSGRQFSNSRSEMNVSTLELGDSALYLCASKTRVYNTEAFFGQGTRLTVV.

V and J are TRBV19 and TRBJ1-5; D call uncertain. The CDR3 loop spans 13 amino acids. V was cut by 5 bases and J by 8 bases, with 13 bases left in between. Germline CDR1 and CDR2: LNHDA and SQIVND (reference sequence). This CDR3 reads CASSPLDGEPQHF. The CDR3 DNA is TGTGCCAGTAGTCCCCTAGACGGGGAGCCCCAGCATTTT. Complete variable domain (other parts from reference TRBV19 and TRBJ1-5): DGGITQSPKYLFRKEGQNVTLSCEQNLNHDAMYWYRQDPGQGLRLIYYSQIVNDFQKGDIAEGYSVSREKKESFPLTVTSAQKNPTAFYLCASSPLDGEPQHFGDGTRLSIL.

The V call is TRBV6-5, the J call TRBJ2-7; D remains unclear. V was cut by 8 bases and J by 1 base, with 12 bases left in between. From germline, CDR1 is MNHEY and CDR2 SVGAGI. The CDR3 totals 13 residues. CDR3: CASAHDESYEQYF. For the CDR3, the DNA is TGTGCCAGCGCGCATGACGAATCCTACGAGCAGTACTTC.

The rearrangement joins TRBV19 to TRBJ1-5; D might be TRBD1 (5 bases). V lost 6 bases and J 0 bases, leaving 9 bases between the germline ends. Germline CDR1 LNHDA, CDR2 SQIVND (reference sequence). The CDR3 totals 14 residues. CDR3 loop: CASSREFSNQPQHF. The CDR3 DNA reads TGTGCCAGTAGCAGGGAATTTAGCAATCAGCCCCAGCATTTT.

This chain links TRBV14 with TRBJ1-1; 8 nucleotides agree with TRBD1. V shed 2 bases and J 11 bases; nucleotides not matched to a gene: 13. CDR1 is SGHDN and CDR2 is FVKESK in the germline V gene. The CDR3 sequence is 15 residues long. In DNA, the CDR3 is TGTGCCAGCAGCCAAAGAGAAGGACAGGGTTTAATGGCTTTCTTT. Translated, it gives CASSQREGQGLMAFF.

The chain joins TRBV7-2 to TRBJ1-3; D gene unclear. V lost 1 base and J 3 bases, leaving 13 bases between the germline ends. Germline V gives CDR1 SGHTA, CDR2 FQGNSA. CDR3 length: 16 residues. The CDR3 reads CASSLVSGGLGNTIYF. The CDR3 nucleotides read TGTGCCAGCAGCTTAGTTTCCGGAGGGCTTGGAAACACCATATATTTT.

The chain links TRBV5-4 to TRBJ2-2; D remains unclear. Trimming left V 4 bases short and J 5 bases short, with 15 bases between. The CDR3 runs 15 residues. CDR1 is SGHNT and CDR2 is YYREEE in the germline V gene (reference sequence). The DNA of the CDR3 is TGTGCCAGCAGCGCTGGCGGCTACTCAACCGGGGAGCTGTTTTTT. As protein: CASSAGGYSTGELFF.

The chain couples TRBV12-1 to TRBJ1-1. TRBV12-1 is given as a pseudogene. The CDR3 sequence is 12 residues long. The CDR3 nucleotides are TGTGCCAGCAGCGCCGTTCGAACTGAAGCTTTCTTT. Encoded protein: CASSAVRTEAFF.

This chain connects TRBV12-5 to TRBJ2-7, with 14 bases aligning to TRBD2. With 10 bases clipped from V and 6 bases from J, the junction kept 11 bases outside the gene matches. Per the germline V gene, CDR1 is LGHNT and CDR2 is FRNRAP. The CDR3 consists of 15 residues. Here the CDR3 reads CATRTSGGLVPEQYF. In DNA, the CDR3 is TGTGCTACTCGGACTAGCGGGGGGCTAGTTCCCGAGCAGTACTTC. The full variable domain, in which reference TRBV12-5 and TRBJ2-7 provide the parts outside the CDR3, is DARVTQTPRHKVTEMGQEVTMRCQPILGHNTVFWYRQTMMQGLELLAYFRNRAPLDDSGMPKDRFSAEMPDATLATLKIQPSEPRDSAVYFCATRTSGGLVPEQYFGPGTRLTVT.

This clone was counted a single time. This sequence joins TRBV5-4 and TRBJ1-1; tentative D call: TRBD1 (6 bases). V was cut by 4 bases and J by 0 bases, with 16 bases left in between. Per the germline V gene, CDR1 is SGHNT and CDR2 is YYREEE (reference sequence). The CDR3 contains 16 residues. CDR3 nucleotide sequence: TGTGCCAGCAGCCGATACAGGGATACCCTGAACACTGAAGCTTTCTTT. Translation: CASSRYRDTLNTEAFF.